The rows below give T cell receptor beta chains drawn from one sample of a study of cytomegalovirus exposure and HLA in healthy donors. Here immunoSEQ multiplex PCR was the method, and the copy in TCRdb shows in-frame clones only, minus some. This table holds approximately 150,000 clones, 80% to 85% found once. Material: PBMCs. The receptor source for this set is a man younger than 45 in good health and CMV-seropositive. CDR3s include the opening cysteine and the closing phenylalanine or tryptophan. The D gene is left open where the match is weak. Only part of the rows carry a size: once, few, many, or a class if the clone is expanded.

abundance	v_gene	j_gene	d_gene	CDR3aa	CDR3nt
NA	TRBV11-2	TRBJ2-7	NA	CASTSGGDAYEQYF	TGTGCCAGCACCTCGGGGGGCGACGCCTACGAGCAGTACTTC
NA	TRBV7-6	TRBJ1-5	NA	CASSLDEVQPQHF	TGTGCCAGCAGCTTAGATGAGGTTCAGCCCCAGCATTTT
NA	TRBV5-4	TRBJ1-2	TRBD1	CASSPQSGQDHGYTF	TGTGCCAGCAGCCCCCAGTCGGGACAGGACCATGGCTACACCTTC
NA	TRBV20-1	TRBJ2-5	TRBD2	CSARVGLELYF	TGCAGTGCTAGAGTGGGACTAGAGCTCTACTTC
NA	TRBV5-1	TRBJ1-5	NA	CASSLASGNQPQHF	TGCGCCAGCAGCTTGGCCTCGGGCAATCAGCCCCAGCATTTT
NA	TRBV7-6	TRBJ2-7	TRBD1	CASSGETGYEQYF	TGTGCCAGCAGCGGAGAGACAGGGTACGAGCAGTACTTC
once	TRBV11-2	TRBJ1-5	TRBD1	CASQGVGQPQHF	TGTGCCAGCCAGGGGGTGGGTCAGCCCCAGCATTTT
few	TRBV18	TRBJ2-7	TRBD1	CASSLGQATNEQYF	TGTGCCAGCTCACTGGGACAGGCTACCAACGAGCAGTACTTC
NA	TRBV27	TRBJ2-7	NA	CASSFRGDIPFEQYF	TGTGCCAGCAGTTTCAGGGGCGATATCCCCTTCGAGCAGTACTTC
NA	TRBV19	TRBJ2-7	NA	CASSIKVERASSYEQYF	TGTGCCAGTAGTATAAAGGTCGAGCGGGCGAGCTCCTACGAGCAGTACTTC
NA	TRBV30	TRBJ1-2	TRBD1	CAWGRDSYGYTF	TGTGCCTGGGGGCGGGACAGCTATGGCTACACCTTC
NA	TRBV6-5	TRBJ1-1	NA	CASSRGQRHTEAFF	TGTGCCAGCAGTCGTGGACAGCGTCACACTGAAGCTTTCTTT
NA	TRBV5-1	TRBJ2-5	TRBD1	CASSLGQGVETQYF	TGCGCCAGCAGCTTGGGACAGGGAGTAGAGACCCAGTACTTC
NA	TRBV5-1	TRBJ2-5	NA	CASSLRSTQETQYF	TGCGCCAGCAGCTTGCGGTCGACTCAAGAGACCCAGTACTTC
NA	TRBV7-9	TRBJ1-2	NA	CASTQRGVRGYTF	TGTGCCAGCACCCAGCGGGGAGTGAGGGGCTACACCTTC
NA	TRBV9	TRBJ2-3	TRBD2	CASSLYAGEAPKDTQYF	TGTGCCAGCAGCCTGTATGCGGGAGAGGCCCCTAAAGATACGCAGTATTTT
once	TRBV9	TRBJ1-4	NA	CASSVAGNSGGSNEKLFF	TGTGCCAGCAGCGTAGCGGGGAATTCGGGAGGTTCAAATGAAAAACTGTTTTTT
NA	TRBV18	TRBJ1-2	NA	CASSVDYGYTF	TGTGCCAGCTCAGTAGACTATGGCTACACCTTC
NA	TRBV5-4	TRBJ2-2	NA	CASSFHAGELFF	TGTGCCAGCAGCTTCCATGCCGGGGAGCTGTTTTTT
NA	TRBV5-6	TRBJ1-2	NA	CASSLPGGPYGYTF	TGTGCCAGCAGCTTGCCTGGAGGGCCCTATGGCTACACCTTC
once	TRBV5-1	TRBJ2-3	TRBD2	CASSAGTSGSADTQYF	TGCGCCAGCAGCGCCGGGACTAGCGGGAGTGCAGATACGCAGTATTTT
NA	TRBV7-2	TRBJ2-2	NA	CASSLRGADTGELFF	TGTGCCAGCAGCTTACGGGGGGCGGACACCGGGGAGCTGTTTTTT
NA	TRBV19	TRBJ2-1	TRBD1	CASSRRNRDRGYNEQFF	TGTGCCAGTAGTAGACGAAACCGGGACAGGGGCTACAATGAGCAGTTCTTC
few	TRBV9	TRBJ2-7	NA	CASSVGENYEQYF	TGTGCCAGCAGCGTAGGGGAGAACTACGAGCAGTACTTC
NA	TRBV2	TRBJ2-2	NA	CASSVQGYGGELFF	TGTGCCAGCAGTGTACAGGGTTATGGCGGGGAGCTGTTTTTT
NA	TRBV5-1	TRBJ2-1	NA	CASSLMGLDNEQFF	TGCGCCAGCAGCTTGATGGGACTTGACAATGAGCAGTTCTTC
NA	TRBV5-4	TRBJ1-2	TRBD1	CASSSDRVIF	TGTGCCAGCAGCTCGGACAGGGTGATCTTC
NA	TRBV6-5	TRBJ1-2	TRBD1	CASSEQGAESYTF	TGTGCCAGCAGCGAACAGGGGGCGGAAAGCTACACCTTC
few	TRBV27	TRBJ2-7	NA	CASSSTTEQYF	TGTGCCAGCAGTTCCACTACGGAACAGTACTTC
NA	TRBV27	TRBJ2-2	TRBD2	CASSPGGGLAGELFF	TGTGCCAGCAGCCCGGGGGGGGGATTGGCCGGGGAGCTGTTTTTT
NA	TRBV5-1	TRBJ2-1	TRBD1	CASSPGTASYNEQFF	TGCGCCAGCAGCCCCGGGACAGCCTCCTACAATGAGCAGTTCTTC
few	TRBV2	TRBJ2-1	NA	CASSGWHEQFF	TGTGCCAGCTCAGGGTGGCATGAGCAGTTCTTC
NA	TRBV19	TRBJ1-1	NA	CASGAAVGVDTEAFF	TGTGCCAGTGGGGCGGCGGTCGGCGTAGACACTGAAGCTTTCTTT
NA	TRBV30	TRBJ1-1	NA	CAWSVWGNTEAFF	TGTGCCTGGAGTGTATGGGGCAACACTGAAGCTTTCTTT